The entry below describes one T cell receptor (beta chain). This record belongs to a study of cytomegalovirus exposure and HLA in healthy donors. The length of the CDR3 is 14 residues. CDR1 LNHDA and CDR2 SQIVND come from the germline V gene (reference sequence). V lost 1 base and J lost 3, with 9 bases in between. Here immunoSEQ multiplex PCR was the method, and the copy in TCRdb shows in-frame clones only, minus some. The sample shows some 150,000 clones, about 87% of them seen only once. The chain has TRBV19 and TRBJ1-1; D remains ambiguous. The sequenced sample was PBMCs. This receptor was identified in a woman aged 25 to 39 in good health and CMV-seronegative. This chain's CDR3 is CASSIGASHTEAFF. The DNA for the CDR3 is TGTGCCAGTAGTATAGGGGCCAGCCACACTGAAGCTTTCTTT.